This T cell receptor (beta chain) was recorded in a study of blood T cell repertoires in COVID-19. Study at large: Sites in the United States, Italy and Spain provided acute and convalescent COVID-19 samples. From T cells, B-cell-depleted T cells, or PBMCs came the material, which was cDNA or gDNA.

V was shortened by 2 bases and J by 3 bases, with 8 bases between the two germline ends. This CDR3 spans 14 amino acids. Per germline, CDR1 KGHSH and CDR2 LQKENI. In the authors' methods: The authors estimated nucleated cell counts from reference gene primer amplification. Assay used: immunoSEQ multiplex PCR; TCRdb lists only in-frame clones, some missing. That table is the source of V, J and clone size, and D and trimming were worked out from the DNA. The sample lists 250,000 to 350,000 clones, about nine tenths seen once, with approximately 0.85% in the top ten. The rearrangement joins TRBV18 to TRBJ1-5; D may be TRBD1 (6 bases). Sequencing input: peripheral blood. The origin of this receptor is a woman aged 40 to 50 who had recovered from COVID-19. The CDR3 DNA reads TGTGCCAGCTCACCAACAGGGTTCAATCAGCCCCAGCATTTT. Amino acids: CASSPTGFNQPQHF.